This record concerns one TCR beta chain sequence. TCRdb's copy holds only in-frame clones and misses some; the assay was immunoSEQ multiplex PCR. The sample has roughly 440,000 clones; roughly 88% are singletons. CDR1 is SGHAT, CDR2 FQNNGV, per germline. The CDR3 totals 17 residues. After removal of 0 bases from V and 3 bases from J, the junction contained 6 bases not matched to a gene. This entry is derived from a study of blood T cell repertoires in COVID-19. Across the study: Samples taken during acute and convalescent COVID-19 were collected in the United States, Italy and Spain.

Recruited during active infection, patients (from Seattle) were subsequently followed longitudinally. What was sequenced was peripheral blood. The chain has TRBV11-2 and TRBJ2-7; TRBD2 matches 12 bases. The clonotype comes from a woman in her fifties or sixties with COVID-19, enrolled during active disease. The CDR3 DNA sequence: TGTGCCAGCAGCTTAGATAAACTAGCGGGGGGCTTCTACGAGCAGTACTTC. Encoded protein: CASSLDKLAGGFYEQYF.